This TCR beta chain was retrieved from a study of T-cell reconstitution after alpha-beta-depleted transplantation in children (TCRdb year 2016). About the study as a whole: T-cell immune reconstitution after TCRalphabeta/CD19-depleted allogeneic hematopoietic cell transplantation in children was quantitatively tracked in the study by means of TCR repertoire profiling. What the study reported, not specific to this receptor: The high TCRbeta diversity at day 60 in some patients was ascribed to recipient T cells and intrathymic progenitors that had survived conditioning. Hyperexpanded clone frequencies declined over subsequent months; after one year, T-cell counts and TCRbeta diversity were mostly attributed to newly produced T cells. Apparently early alphabetaT-cell count recovery about two months after transplant reportedly relied on only several hundred rapidly expanded clones derived from non-depleted graft cells.

Library method: PCR. Instrument on record: Illumina HiSeq 2500. TCR libraries were prepared with molecular barcoding, using unique molecular identifiers to normalize TCRbeta repertoire quantification. TCRdb reworked the public reads: Q25 trimming with fastp, MiXCR clone assembly, productive beta chains retained. Rows matching on CDR3 protein sequence are summarized as one entry with the most common DNA and genes. The sample records fewer than 350,000 distinct CDR3 sequences, more than 9% of which are singletons. Less than 25% of the sample is in the top ten clones. The intended sense of this specimen's treatment or condition label: allogeneic hematopoietic cell transplantation with graft depleted of TCRalphabeta T cells and CD19 B cells. The transplant recipients were children given TCRalphabeta/CD19-depleted allogeneic hematopoietic cell grafts. There are 13 amino acids in the CDR3, from cysteine to phenylalanine inclusive. Only CDR3 DNA remains: 39 bases, in frame from the first base. V was cut back by 2 bases and J by 9 bases, leaving a gap of 13 bases between them. CDR1 and CDR2 were assigned from the germline V gene (reference sequence) as DFQATT and SNEGSKA.

This clonotype was detected many times. Its antigen is unknown. Within one base of it there is no much larger clone, and no base qualities were kept. Source: peripheral blood, taken 180 days after TCRalphabeta/CD19-depleted stem cell transplant. The chain is assembled from TRBV20-1 and TRBJ2-2; the D gene is not confidently resolved. The origin of this receptor is a male patient between 2 and 10 years old who had a stem cell transplant for chronic granulomatous disease, so the T cells may come from the graft donor. The DNA reads as follows: TGCAGTGCTAGAATCGCCTACAGACGGGAGCTGTTTTTT. Translated, it reads CSARIAYRRELFF.